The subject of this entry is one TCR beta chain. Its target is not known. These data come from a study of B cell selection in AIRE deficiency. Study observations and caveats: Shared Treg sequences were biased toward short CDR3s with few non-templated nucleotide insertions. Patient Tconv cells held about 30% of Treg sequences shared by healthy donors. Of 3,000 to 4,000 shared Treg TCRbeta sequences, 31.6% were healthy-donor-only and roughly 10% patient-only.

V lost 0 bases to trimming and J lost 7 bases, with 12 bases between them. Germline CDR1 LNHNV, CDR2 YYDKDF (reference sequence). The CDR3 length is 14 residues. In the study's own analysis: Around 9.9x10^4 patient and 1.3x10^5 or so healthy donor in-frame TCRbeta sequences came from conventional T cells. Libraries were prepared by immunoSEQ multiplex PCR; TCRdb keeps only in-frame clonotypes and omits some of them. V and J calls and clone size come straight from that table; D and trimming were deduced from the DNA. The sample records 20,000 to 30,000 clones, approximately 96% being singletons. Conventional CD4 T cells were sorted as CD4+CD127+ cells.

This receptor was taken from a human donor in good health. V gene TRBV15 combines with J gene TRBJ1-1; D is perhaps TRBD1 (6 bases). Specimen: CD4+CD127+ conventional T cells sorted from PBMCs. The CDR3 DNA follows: TGTGCCACCAGCAGAGATCAGGGGCTTGATGAAGCTTTCTTT. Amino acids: CATSRDQGLDEAFF.